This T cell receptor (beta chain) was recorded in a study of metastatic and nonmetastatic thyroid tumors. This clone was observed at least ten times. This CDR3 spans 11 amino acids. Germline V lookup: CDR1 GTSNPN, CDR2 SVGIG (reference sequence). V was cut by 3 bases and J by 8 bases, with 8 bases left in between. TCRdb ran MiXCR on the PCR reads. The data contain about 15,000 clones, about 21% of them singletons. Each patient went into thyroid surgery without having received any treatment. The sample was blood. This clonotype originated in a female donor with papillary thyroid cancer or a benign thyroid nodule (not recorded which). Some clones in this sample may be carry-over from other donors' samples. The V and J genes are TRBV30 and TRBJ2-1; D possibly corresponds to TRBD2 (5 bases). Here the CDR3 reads CAWRDFDEQFF. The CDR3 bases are TGTGCCTGGAGGGACTTCGATGAGCAGTTCTTC.